This entry lists 26 T cell receptor beta chains sequenced from one sample in a study of CD8 T cells in ankylosing spondylitis. One entry per CDR3 protein, called by TCRdb with MiXCR from the 5' RACE reads. Of 200,000 to 300,000 distinct CDR3 sequences in the sample, 24% are singletons; the top ten hold around 0.64%. Sample: blood, either unsorted or a sorted T cell fraction (not recorded which). The receptor source for this set is a male donor with ankylosing spondylitis or in good health (not recorded which).

This clonotype showed up many times. The rearrangement joins TRBV20-1 to TRBJ1-3; D is possibly TRBD1 (5 bases). Germline V gives CDR1 DFQATT, CDR2 SNEGSKA (reference sequence). V lost 4 bases and J lost 0, with 16 bases in between. CDR3 length: 16 residues. CDR3 nucleotides: TGCAGTGCTAAAACAGGACCCGACAGCTCTGGAAACACCATATATTTT. Protein product: CSAKTGPDSSGNTIYF.

This CDR3 is CASSHRTGAPGELFF. DNA for the CDR3: TGTGCCAGCAGCCACCGGACAGGCGCCCCCGGGGAGCTGTTTTTT. The V gene is TRBV5-8, the J gene TRBJ2-2, with 7 positions matching TRBD1. Germline lookup yields CDR1 SGHTS and CDR2 YDEGEE. Trimming cost V 4 bases and J 6 bases; bases outside gene matches: 9. The CDR3 extends over 15 amino acids.

This clonotype was seen repeatedly, ten times or more. The J gene is TRBJ2-7, the V gene TRBV20-1; D is undetermined. V dropped 3 bases and J dropped 2 bases, with 8 bases sitting between them. The CDR3 loop spans 12 amino acids. Per germline, CDR1 DFQATT and CDR2 SNEGSKA (reference sequence). CDR3 loop: CSASGPPYEQYF. The DNA of the CDR3 is TGCAGTGCTAGCGGGCCCCCCTACGAGCAGTACTTC.

The chain joins TRBV7-8 to TRBJ2-1; D possibly corresponds to TRBD1 (5 bases). Germline V lookup: CDR1 SGHVS, CDR2 FQNEAQ. There are 13 residues in the CDR3. V lost 5 bases and J lost 9, with 14 bases in between. In nucleotides, the CDR3 is TGTGCCAGCAGCAACCAGGGTTTCGGTGAGCAGTTCTTC. Translated, it gives CASSNQGFGEQFF.

This clonotype was seen at least ten times. V gene TRBV20-1 combines with J gene TRBJ2-1; a possible D gene is TRBD1 (5 bases). With 6 bases removed from V and 0 bases from J, the gap between germline ends came to 12 bases. Germline V CDR1 and CDR2: DFQATT, SNEGSKA (reference sequence). The CDR3 consists of 14 residues. The CDR3 DNA follows: TGCAGTGCCAGCCCCGACAGCTCCTACAATGAGCAGTTCTTC. Protein: CSASPDSSYNEQFF.

J is TRBJ2-7 and V is TRBV25-1, with 7 bases matching TRBD1. The germline V gene encodes CDR1 MGHDK and CDR2 SYGVNS. V trimming: 4 bases; J trimming: 3 bases; junction bases outside the gene matches: 9. This CDR3 is 15 amino acids long. CDR3 bases: TGTGCCAGCAGTGGAAACCGGGACAGAATCTACGAGCAGTACTTC. Translating it yields CASSGNRDRIYEQYF.

This clonotype has ten or more counts. V and J are TRBV20-1 and TRBJ1-4; the match to TRBD1 covers 7 bases. Germline V gene sequence: CDR1 DFQATT, CDR2 SNEGSKA (reference sequence). This CDR3 contains 14 residues. The ends lost 6 bases at V and 5 bases at J; junction bases unmatched: 9. The chain's CDR3 is CSAGQDPSNEKLFF. DNA for the CDR3: TGCAGTGCCGGACAGGATCCAAGCAATGAAAAACTGTTTTTT.

This clonotype was detected only a few times. J is TRBJ2-2 and V is TRBV20-1; weak D call: TRBD1 (6 bases). V lost 7 bases and J lost 0, with 18 bases in between. Germline assignment: CDR1 DFQATT and CDR2 SNEGSKA (reference sequence). This CDR3 spans 16 amino acids. This CDR3 is CSVTPADSSNTGELFF. The CDR3 DNA is TGCAGTGTTACACCCGCGGACAGCTCGAACACCGGGGAGCTGTTTTTT.

V and J are TRBV9 and TRBJ2-5, with 7 nucleotides matching TRBD2. This CDR3 region has 15 residues. J lost 4 bases, V lost 3 bases, and 9 bases had no gene match. From germline, CDR1 is SGDLS and CDR2 YYNGEE. CDR3 residues: CASSASGMAIETQYF. Here the CDR3 DNA reads TGTGCCAGCAGCGCTAGCGGCATGGCGATAGAGACCCAGTACTTC. Complete variable domain (other parts from reference TRBV9 and TRBJ2-5): DSGVTQTPKHLITATGQRVTLRCSPRSGDLSVYWYQQSLDQGLQFLIQYYNGEERAKGNILERFSAQQFPDLHSELNLSSLELGDSALYFCASSASGMAIETQYFGPGTRLLVL.

The genes are TRBV6-5 and TRBJ2-1; D perhaps matches TRBD2 (6 bases). Trimming stripped 0 bases from V and 2 bases from J, with 11 bases between. The CDR3 totals 16 residues. Germline values: CDR1 MNHEY, CDR2 SVGAGI. This CDR3 reads CASSYSLLATYNEQFF. The DNA of the CDR3 is TGTGCCAGCAGTTACTCGTTACTAGCAACCTACAATGAGCAGTTCTTC.

The chain carries TRBV6-1 and TRBJ1-6, with a tentative D call TRBD1 (6 bases). The CDR3 has 14 residues. From germline, CDR1 is MNHNS and CDR2 SASEGT. Trimming took 5 bases from V and 8 from J, leaving 13 bases between them. CDR3 region: CASSRSHRDSPLHF. In DNA form, the CDR3 reads TGTGCCAGCAGTCGATCCCACAGGGATTCACCCCTCCACTTT.

The rearrangement links TRBV29-1 to TRBJ2-1; maybe TRBD1 (6 bases). Germline CDR1 SQVTM, CDR2 ANQGSEA. The germline V and J ends were trimmed by 2 bases and 0 bases, with 14 bases remaining between them. The CDR3 covers 16 residues. Here the CDR3 DNA reads TGCAGCGTTGAATCTCCGACAGGAGACTCCTACAATGAGCAGTTCTTC. This codes for CSVESPTGDSYNEQFF.

Written as DNA, the CDR3 is TGCAGCCCATCGCAACAAGATACCTACAATGAGCAGTTCTTC. Translating gives CSPSQQDTYNEQFF. The chain is built from TRBV20-1 and TRBJ2-1; D gene ambiguous. The CDR3 spans 14 residues. CDR1 DFQATT and CDR2 SNEGSKA come from the germline V gene (reference sequence).

This clonotype was picked up many times. The rearrangement joins TRBV24-1 to TRBJ2-1; 7 bases fit TRBD1. CDR1 and CDR2 from the germline V gene are KGHDR and SFDVKD. CDR3 size: 15 residues. Trimming took 5 bases from V and 7 from J; bases not matched to a gene: 10. DNA of the CDR3: TGTGCCACCAGTGGTAAACAGGGGAATCGGAATGAGCAGTTCTTC. It translates to CATSGKQGNRNEQFF.

The genes are TRBV2 and TRBJ2-2, with 8 bases aligning to TRBD1. Germline-derived CDR1 and CDR2 are SNHLY and FYNNEI. The CDR3 length is 15 residues. Trimming took 7 bases from V and 4 from J; bases not matched to a gene: 8. The CDR3 sequence is CASTLDRVATGELFF. The DNA for the CDR3 is TGTGCCAGCACGCTGGACAGGGTGGCCACCGGGGAGCTGTTTTTT.

This clonotype has more than one count but fewer than ten. The chain recombines TRBV20-1 with TRBJ2-5; a weak D match, TRBD2 (5 bases). The CDR3 length is 10 residues. V lost 5 bases and J 5 bases, leaving 6 bases between the germline ends. The germline V gene encodes CDR1 DFQATT and CDR2 SNEGSKA (reference sequence). The CDR3 DNA sequence: TGCAGTGCTGAGCGGGAGACCCAGTACTTC. Its protein product is CSAERETQYF.

This clonotype appeared a few times. The J gene is TRBJ1-1, the V gene TRBV15; the match to TRBD1 covers 8 bases. This CDR3 is built from 15 residues. Losses at the gene ends were 1 base for V and 5 bases for J; bases not matched to a gene: 6. Germline V gene lookup returns CDR1 LNHNV and CDR2 YYDKDF (reference sequence). The CDR3 loop reads CATSRGTGGQTEAFF. DNA for the CDR3: TGTGCCACCAGCAGAGGAACAGGGGGGCAAACTGAAGCTTTCTTT.

The V and J genes are TRBV3-1 and TRBJ1-5; D not resolved. The germline CDR1 and CDR2 sequences are LGHDT and YNNKEL (reference sequence). The CDR3 contains 12 residues. Between the trimmed V and J ends, which lost 1 base and 14 bases, there was a span of 12 bases. The CDR3 sequence is CASSQAPAEKHF. CDR3 nucleotide sequence: TGTGCCAGCAGCCAAGCCCCCGCAGAGAAGCATTTT.

This chain uses TRBV24-1 with TRBJ2-2; TRBD2 agrees at 7 bases. The CDR3 length is 17 residues. CDR1 is KGHDR, CDR2 SFDVKD, per germline. V lost 1 base, J lost 7 bases, and 11 bases stayed unmatched. This CDR3 is CATSDFGAAGSIGELFF. The CDR3 DNA reads TGTGCCACCAGTGATTTTGGGGCAGCGGGGTCAATCGGGGAGCTGTTTTTT.

The rearrangement joins TRBV12-3 or TRBV12-4 to TRBJ1-6, with D possibly TRBD1 on 5 matching bases. The CDR3 has 13 amino acids. V was shortened by 6 bases and J by 10 bases, with 13 bases between the two germline ends. The CDR3: CASRFEGPSPLHF. As DNA, the CDR3 is TGTGCCAGCAGGTTTGAGGGGCCCTCACCCCTCCACTTT.

There are many counts of this clonotype. This chain links TRBV5-1 with TRBJ1-1; D gene ambiguous. Germline values: CDR1 SGHRS, CDR2 YFSETQ. CDR3 size: 13 residues. V dropped 4 bases and J dropped 1 base, with 8 bases sitting between them. CDR3 residues: CASSGRTNTEAFF. For the CDR3, the DNA is TGCGCCAGCAGCGGCCGGACGAACACTGAAGCTTTCTTT.

Many counts were recorded for this clonotype. The chain couples TRBV11-2 to TRBJ2-1; the D is unclear. Germline CDR1 is SGHAT and CDR2 is FQNNGV. The V end lost 3 bases, the J end lost 3 bases, and 9 bases lay between the germline ends. CDR3 length: 14 residues. The CDR3 nucleotides read TGTGCCAGCAGCTTCGGACGGCACTACAATGAGCAGTTCTTC. It specifies CASSFGRHYNEQFF.

This clonotype was counted ten times or more. This chain joins TRBV20-1 and TRBJ2-1, with 8 bases identical to TRBD2. CDR1 is DFQATT and CDR2 is SNEGSKA in the germline V gene (reference sequence). This CDR3 spans 12 amino acids. The V segment lost 7 bases and the J segment 5 bases; nucleotides outside the gene matches: 4. This CDR3 reads CSGERENNEQFF. DNA for the CDR3: TGCAGTGGGGAGCGGGAGAACAATGAGCAGTTCTTC.

This clonotype was recorded a few times. This chain uses TRBV10-3 with TRBJ2-7; possibly TRBD1 for D (5 bases). V was clipped by 4 bases and J by 6 bases, with 16 bases between them. Germline values: CDR1 ENHRY, CDR2 SYGVKD. This CDR3 is built from 14 residues. CDR3 sequence (DNA): TGTGCCATCAGTGCCGATGCAAATCAGGGCGAGCAGTACTTC. Translation: CAISADANQGEQYF.

The genes are TRBV12-3 or TRBV12-4 and TRBJ1-4; the D is unclear. The CDR3 covers 13 residues. Trimming cost V 3 bases and J 8 bases, with 10 bases left between them. The CDR3 DNA reads as TGTGCCAGCAGTTTTTTGCAGCTCGAAAAACTGTTTTTT. Encoded protein: CASSFLQLEKLFF.

This sequence joins TRBV4-2 and TRBJ1-5; tentatively, D is TRBD1 (5 bases). The V gene's germline CDR1 is LGHNA and CDR2 YNFKEQ. Trimming removed 4 bases from V and 1 base from J, with 11 bases in between. This CDR3 is built from 15 residues. The CDR3 sequence is CASSLRDQSNQPQHF. As DNA, the CDR3 is TGTGCCAGCAGCCTCCGGGACCAAAGCAATCAGCCCCAGCATTTT.